The T cell receptor (beta chain) described here comes from a study of cytomegalovirus exposure and HLA in healthy donors. Looking at the study overall: Researchers previously reported finding more than 100 million unique TCR beta sequences from about 200 million T cells. Study-level points and caveats: In presence/absence analyses, roughly uniform sequencing depth across donors was assumed.

PCR employed 60 Vbeta and 13 Jbeta primers. Repertoires were generated with immunoSEQ multiplex PCR, while TCRdb's copy carries only in-frame clones and drops some. The table shows some 130,000 clones, with around three quarters occurring only once. The V gene end was trimmed by 4 bases and the J gene end by 5 bases; junction bases not matched to a gene: 5. CDR1 MNHNS and CDR2 SASEGT come from the germline V gene. The CDR3 length is 16 residues. With respect to this clone: Antigen specificity is unknown.

The sequence came from a male donor in good health and CMV-seropositive. The chain couples TRBV6-1 to TRBJ2-3; 14 bases are shared with TRBD2. The sample consisted of PBMCs. The CDR3 reads CASSVGTSGSGDTQYF. The CDR3 DNA is TGTGCCAGCAGTGTTGGGACTAGCGGGAGCGGAGATACGCAGTATTTT.